A selection of T cell receptor beta chains follows, all from one sample in a study of shared T cell receptors in the human thymus. Profiled with immunoSEQ multiplex PCR; TCRdb holds only in-frame clones, not every one. The table has over 650,000 clones, 80% to 90% seen once. These sequences were also reported in another study, on human thymus T cells.

The sample taken for sequencing was thymocytes. Receptor source: a boy in the first two years of life with a congenital heart defect. Both conserved end residues are part of each CDR3. The D gene is left open where the match is weak. A row's size may be missing; if present it is once, few, many or a size class.

clone size: -
J gene: TRBJ1-2
D gene: TRBD1
V gene: TRBV27
CDR3 protein: CASSSTGTYGYTF
CDR3 DNA: TGTGCCAGCAGCTCGACAGGGACCTATGGCTACACCTTC

clone size: -
J gene: TRBJ2-1
D gene: TRBD2
V gene: TRBV28
CDR3 protein: CASSLPLTSGRRVGEQFF
CDR3 DNA: TGTGCCAGCAGTTTACCCCTTACTAGCGGGAGACGGGTGGGGGAGCAGTTCTTC

clone size: -
J gene: TRBJ2-7
D gene: TRBD2
V gene: TRBV6-5
CDR3 protein: CAGSAGGPGEQYF
CDR3 DNA: TGTGCCGGATCAGCGGGAGGGCCAGGAGAGCAGTACTTC

clone size: -
J gene: TRBJ1-1
D gene: -
V gene: TRBV5-4
CDR3 protein: CASSIPGPQEDTEAFF
CDR3 DNA: TGTGCCAGCAGCATCCCGGGCCCCCAGGAGGACACTGAAGCTTTCTTT

clone size: -
J gene: TRBJ2-5
D gene: -
V gene: TRBV7-6
CDR3 protein: CASSAGGPRYF
CDR3 DNA: TGTGCCAGCAGCGCCGGGGGTCCCCGGTACTTC

clone size: -
J gene: TRBJ2-1
D gene: -
V gene: TRBV19
CDR3 protein: CASSTGHPYNEQFF
CDR3 DNA: TGTGCCAGTAGTACAGGGCATCCTTACAATGAGCAGTTCTTC

clone size: -
J gene: TRBJ2-3
D gene: TRBD2
V gene: TRBV5-1
CDR3 protein: CASSYGLAGGLRSPDTQYF
CDR3 DNA: TGCGCCAGCAGTTACGGACTAGCGGGAGGGCTTAGGTCCCCAGATACGCAGTATTTT

clone size: -
J gene: TRBJ1-4
D gene: TRBD1
V gene: TRBV28
CDR3 protein: CASSLWGPDRANEKLFF
CDR3 DNA: TGTGCCAGCAGTTTATGGGGCCCCGACAGGGCGAATGAAAAACTGTTTTTT

clone size: -
J gene: TRBJ2-3
D gene: TRBD2
V gene: TRBV4-1
CDR3 protein: CASSQGRTSGSKDTQYF
CDR3 DNA: TGCGCCAGCAGCCAAGGTAGGACTAGCGGGAGTAAAGATACGCAGTATTTT

clone size: -
J gene: TRBJ2-7
D gene: -
V gene: TRBV9
CDR3 protein: CASSVGTAFSPREQYF
CDR3 DNA: TGTGCCAGCAGCGTAGGGACAGCTTTTTCCCCCAGGGAGCAGTACTTC

clone size: -
J gene: TRBJ1-4
D gene: -
V gene: TRBV28
CDR3 protein: CASSLTGRLAEKLFF
CDR3 DNA: TGTGCCAGCAGTCTCACAGGACGTTTAGCTGAAAAACTGTTTTTT

clone size: once
J gene: TRBJ2-3
D gene: -
V gene: TRBV28
CDR3 protein: CASSFLFLDTQYF
CDR3 DNA: TGTGCCAGCAGTTTTCTCTTTCTAGATACGCAGTATTTT

clone size: -
J gene: TRBJ2-7
D gene: TRBD1
V gene: TRBV5-5
CDR3 protein: CASSSLGTGGYEQYF
CDR3 DNA: TGTGCCAGCAGCTCCCTGGGGACAGGGGGATACGAGCAGTACTTC

clone size: -
J gene: TRBJ1-1
D gene: TRBD1
V gene: TRBV7-9
CDR3 protein: CASTRGTEIGGMNTEAFF
CDR3 DNA: TGTGCCAGCACCCGGGGGACAGAGATAGGAGGCATGAACACTGAAGCTTTCTTT

clone size: -
J gene: TRBJ2-2
D gene: TRBD1
V gene: TRBV2
CDR3 protein: CASSGDRDTGELFF
CDR3 DNA: TGTGCCAGCAGCGGTGACAGGGACACCGGGGAGCTGTTTTTT

clone size: -
J gene: TRBJ1-1
D gene: -
V gene: TRBV28
CDR3 protein: CASSFLGGYGRDTEAFF
CDR3 DNA: TGTGCCAGCAGTTTTTTAGGAGGGTACGGCAGGGATACTGAAGCTTTCTTT